The clone carrying this TCR beta chain has a handful of counts. A read error may produce the germline difference seen at one junction end. This sample is part of a study of blood T cell repertoires in COVID-19. As for the study in general: Collection of acute and convalescent COVID-19 samples took place in the United States, Italy and Spain. Sample material is recorded as cDNA or gDNA derived from T cells, B-cell-depleted T cells, or PBMCs.

Original methodology: Nucleated cell counts were estimated from reference gene primer amplification. Libraries were prepared by immunoSEQ multiplex PCR; TCRdb keeps only in-frame clonotypes and omits some of them. V, J and clone size derive from that table, while D and trimming were established from the DNA sequence. The data contain almost 30,000 clones, roughly three quarters of them seen just once; the ten biggest clones take up about half. The CDR3 extends over 15 amino acids. The rearrangement joins TRBV5-3 to TRBJ1-6, with TRBD1 matching 7 bases. TRBV5-3 is treated as an ORF (open reading frame) with a function not yet certain. The sequenced material came from peripheral blood. This receptor was taken from a woman in her 70s with acute or convalescent COVID-19. The CDR3 DNA reads as TGTGCCAGAAGATTGGGAGGGGGCGAGGGGTCACCCCTCCACTTT. Its protein product is CARRLGGGEGSPLHF.